The next 8 T cell receptor beta chains were all read from a single sample in a study of identical twins. TCRdb reprocessed the 5' RACE reads via MiXCR and lists one record per CDR3 protein. The table has approximately 600,000 distinct CDR3 sequences, around 9.6% seen once. This same sample was also taken into another study, of yellow fever vaccine responses in identical twins.

The sample taken for sequencing was PBMCs. Every receptor here comes from a woman between 18 and 29 years old in good health.

This clonotype was found many times. The chain links TRBV19 to TRBJ1-6, with D uncertain. Germline CDR1 and CDR2: LNHDA and SQIVND (reference sequence). CDR3 length: 13 amino acids. Trimming stripped 9 bases from V and 0 bases from J, with 6 bases between. CDR3 residues: CASADSYNSPLHF. CDR3 nucleotide sequence: TGTGCCAGCGCAGACTCCTATAATTCACCCCTCCACTTT.

There are a few counts of this clonotype. The chain combines TRBV28 with TRBJ1-2; D may be TRBD1 (5 bases). The CDR3 consists of 12 residues. The ends were cut back, 4 bases at V and 8 bases at J, with 11 bases in the middle. Germline V gene lookup returns CDR1 MDHEN and CDR2 SYDVKM. Written as DNA, the CDR3 is TGTGCCAGCAGTTCTGACGGGACCGGCTACACCTTC. Translation: CASSSDGTGYTF.

This clonotype was seen a handful of times. The gene calls are TRBV4-3 and TRBJ2-5, with 7 bases matching TRBD2. Germline CDR1 and CDR2: LGHNA and YSLEER. The V gene end was trimmed by 4 bases and the J gene end by 5 bases; junction bases not matched to a gene: 13. CDR3 length equals 16 residues. CDR3 sequence: CASSLGTVSGSETQYF. The CDR3 region has the DNA TGCGCCAGCAGCCTGGGCACGGTTAGCGGGTCGGAGACCCAGTACTTC.

This clonotype was detected many times. The chain recombines TRBV29-1 with TRBJ2-2; 7 bases match TRBD2. This CDR3 region has 14 residues. Losses at the gene ends were 7 bases for V and 2 bases for J; bases not matched to a gene: 7. CDR1 is SQVTM and CDR2 is ANQGSEA in the germline V gene. CDR3 loop: CSGLAGLNTGELFF. As DNA, the CDR3 is TGCAGCGGGTTAGCGGGCCTTAACACCGGGGAGCTGTTTTTT.

Here the CDR3 reads CSARLAGGPNEQFF. CDR3 sequence (DNA): TGCAGTGCCCGACTAGCGGGGGGGCCCAATGAGCAGTTCTTC. The chain combines TRBV20-1 with TRBJ2-1, with 14 bases fitting TRBD2. There are 14 residues in the CDR3. Germline assignment: CDR1 DFQATT and CDR2 SNEGSKA (reference sequence). V dropped 6 bases and J dropped 6; count of bases not matched to a gene: 4.

This rearrangement joins TRBV10-2 to TRBJ2-5; D may correspond to TRBD1 or TRBD2 (5 bases each). Germline V gene sequence: CDR1 WSHSY, CDR2 SAAADI. Trimming left V 5 bases short and J 5 bases short, with 15 bases between. The CDR3 sequence is 14 residues long. The DNA of the CDR3 is TGCGCCAGCAGTAATGAGAGGGGCGGGGAGACCCAGTACTTC. Translated: CASSNERGGETQYF.

This clonotype was counted at least ten times. The chain is built from TRBV5-6 and TRBJ1-6; a weak D match, TRBD1 (5 bases). V lost 1 base and J 7 bases, leaving 12 bases between the germline ends. There are 15 residues in the CDR3. Germline lookup yields CDR1 SGHDT and CDR2 YYEEEE. CDR3 region: CASSLIARGNSPLHF. The CDR3 DNA reads as TGTGCCAGCAGCTTGATAGCCCGGGGCAATTCACCCCTCCACTTT.

V and J are TRBV25-1 and TRBJ2-5, with TRBD2 matching 8 bases. After removal of 7 bases from V and 2 bases from J, the junction contained 12 bases not matched to a gene. Germline CDR1 and CDR2: MGHDK and SYGVNS. CDR3 length: 16 residues. The CDR3 sequence is CASTLGSSGEQETQYF. The CDR3 DNA reads TGTGCCAGCACCCTAGGGAGTAGCGGGGAACAAGAGACCCAGTACTTC.